These T cell receptor beta chains were read from a single sample in a study of T cell responses to AZD1222 COVID-19 vaccine. Assay used: immunoSEQ multiplex PCR; TCRdb lists only in-frame clones, some missing. Of approximately 130,000 clones listed, 90% were seen once; the top ten hold 7.2%. The sequencing used peripheral blood, collected on day 0 of AZD1222 vaccination. These receptors all stem from an adult in good health. Both conserved end residues are trimmed from each CDR3. The order of the fields is J gene, V gene, CDR3 length, CDR3 protein.

>TRBJ2-7|TRBV29-1|11
SVVTQTRYEQY
>TRBJ1-1|TRBV28|12
ASSLGAGGTEAF
>TRBJ1-6|TRBV9|13
ASSPRGGGNSPLH
>TRBJ1-2|TRBV6-5|12
ASRNPGQVIGYT
>TRBJ1-5|TRBV6-6|14
ASSYIIQGGGQPQH
>TRBJ1-2|TRBV20-1|10
SANDYNYGYT
>TRBJ1-4|TRBV5-1|13
ASSFDGGADEKLF
>TRBJ1-3|TRBV9|14
ASSVAGTGAGNTIY
>TRBJ2-5|TRBV29-1|13
SHAQNQGLLETQY
>TRBJ2-1|TRBV5-1|16
ASSLLGTGTNSYNEQF
>TRBJ2-7|TRBV3-1/TRBV3-2|13
ASSQLLAGLSEQY
>TRBJ2-7|TRBV3-1/TRBV3-2|14
ASSQLTSGRPYEQY
>TRBJ2-1|TRBV29-1|13
SVAGTVTTYNEQF
>TRBJ2-2|TRBV18|12
ASSGLAGTGELF
>TRBJ1-2|TRBV6-5|10
ASRGTDYGYT
>TRBJ1-6|TRBV6-5|11
ATTGSGNSPLH
>TRBJ1-4|TRBV5-1|13
ASSLGTGINEKLF
>TRBJ2-2|TRBV11-2|17
ASSNRFALRLPNTGELF
>TRBJ1-3|TRBV4-2|14
ASSQDWIQAGNTIY
>TRBJ1-5|TRBV6-1|12
ASSEWGRNQPQH
>TRBJ2-7|TRBV5-3|16
ARSLATGTATLAYEQY
>TRBJ1-1|TRBV4-1|14
ASSQRQGLRNTEAF
>TRBJ2-2|TRBV6-5|13
ASLVSGGTAGELF
>TRBJ2-1|TRBV9|14
ASSGGLIPEGAEQF
>TRBJ1-3|TRBV20-1|12
SASHRAHGNTIY
>TRBJ1-1|TRBV7-3|11
ASSLVWNTEAF
>TRBJ2-7|TRBV27|15
ASSSVFGGETPYEQY
>TRBJ2-2|TRBV18|19
ASSPLPAGGPSSLIGGELF
>TRBJ1-1|TRBV28|12
ASSLRESFSEAF
>TRBJ2-1|TRBV4-1|13
ASSQVEREWGEQF
>TRBJ2-7|TRBV3-1/TRBV3-2|13
ASSQDGRGANEQY
>TRBJ1-1|TRBV7-2|15
ASSLARFGQGRTEAF
>TRBJ2-7|TRBV6-5|13
ASRRQPEGSYEQY
>TRBJ2-2|TRBV4-3|11
ASSPGATGELF
>TRBJ2-7|TRBV29-1|11
SVQGTGAGEQY
>TRBJ1-5|TRBV11-2|15
ASSLGGGRGLVQPQH
>TRBJ2-2|TRBV4-2|14
ASSQKAGGNTGELF
>TRBJ2-5|TRBV3-1/TRBV3-2|12
ASSRGPGGETQY
>TRBJ2-2|TRBV5-4|15
ASSLGLAGVIGGELF
>TRBJ2-7|TRBV9|14
ASSVDPLGGAGEQY
>TRBJ2-3|TRBV10-1|15
ASSDGTSGSLADTQY
>TRBJ1-4|TRBV5-1|15
ASSRRTNRGYPEKLF
>TRBJ1-1|TRBV30|11
AWSGDRALEAF
>TRBJ1-1|TRBV7-9|15
ASSPYGTRFGNTEAF
>TRBJ2-1|TRBV29-1|11
SEQPTGFGEQF
>TRBJ2-1|TRBV10-3|12
AIRGSGRGDEQF
>TRBJ1-3|TRBV28|13
ASSRHSLSGNTIY
>TRBJ2-6|TRBV28|14
ASSLIQRSGANVLT